The source of this T cell receptor beta chain is a study of blood T cell repertoires in COVID-19. About the research overall: Acute-phase and convalescent COVID-19 samples originated in the United States, Italy and Spain. From T cells, B-cell-depleted T cells, or PBMCs came the material, which was cDNA or gDNA.

In the study's own analysis: Amplification of reference gene primers was used by the study to estimate nucleated cell counts. The table came from immunoSEQ multiplex PCR; TCRdb's copy has only in-frame clones and leaves some out. V and J calls plus clone size are reproduced from that table; the DNA served to infer D and trimming. This table holds 90,000 to 120,000 clones, about 88% found once. The CDR3 contains 15 residues. In germline, CDR1 is KGHSH, CDR2 LQKENI. The V end was cut by 0 bases, the J end by 0 bases, with 8 bases between. The chain couples TRBV18 to TRBJ1-1; no definite D call. The source of this sequence is a human donor in a cohort sampled during active COVID-19. Material for sequencing was peripheral blood. CDR3 sequence reads: CASSPPSRLNTEAFF. The DNA of the CDR3 is TGTGCCAGCTCACCACCTTCCCGGTTGAACACTGAAGCTTTCTTT.